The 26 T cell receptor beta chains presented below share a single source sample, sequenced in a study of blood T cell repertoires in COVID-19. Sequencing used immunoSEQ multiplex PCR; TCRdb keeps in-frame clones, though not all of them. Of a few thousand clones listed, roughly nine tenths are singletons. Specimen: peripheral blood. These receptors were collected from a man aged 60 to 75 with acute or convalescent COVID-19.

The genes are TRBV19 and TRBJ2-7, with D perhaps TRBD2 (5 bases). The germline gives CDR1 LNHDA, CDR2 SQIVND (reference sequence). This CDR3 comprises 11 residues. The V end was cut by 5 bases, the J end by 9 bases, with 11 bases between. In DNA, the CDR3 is TGTGCCAGTAGTGAAGGACGGGGGCAGTACTTC. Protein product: CASSEGRGQYF.

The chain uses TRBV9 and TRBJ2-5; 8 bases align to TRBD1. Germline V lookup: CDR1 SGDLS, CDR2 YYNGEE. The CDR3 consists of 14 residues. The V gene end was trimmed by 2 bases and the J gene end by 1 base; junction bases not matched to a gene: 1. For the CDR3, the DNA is TGTGCCAGCAGCGTCACAGGGGGCCAAGAGACCCAGTACTTC. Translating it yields CASSVTGGQETQYF. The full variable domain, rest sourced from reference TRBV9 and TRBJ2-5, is DSGVTQTPKHLITATGQRVTLRCSPRSGDLSVYWYQQSLDQGLQFLIQYYNGEERAKGNILERFSAQQFPDLHSELNLSSLELGDSALYFCASSVTGGQETQYFGPGTRLLVL.

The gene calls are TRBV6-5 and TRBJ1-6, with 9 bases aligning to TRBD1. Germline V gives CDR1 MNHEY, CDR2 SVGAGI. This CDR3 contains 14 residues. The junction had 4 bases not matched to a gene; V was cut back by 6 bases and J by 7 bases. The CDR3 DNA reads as TGTGCCAGCAGCTGGGACAGGGAGAATTCACCCCTCCACTTT. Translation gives CASSWDRENSPLHF.

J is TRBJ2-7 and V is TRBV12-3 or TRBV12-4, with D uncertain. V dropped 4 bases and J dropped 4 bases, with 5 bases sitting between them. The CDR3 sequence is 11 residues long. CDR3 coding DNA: TGTGCCAGCAGTTGGCATTACGAGCAGTACGTC. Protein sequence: CASSWHYEQYV.

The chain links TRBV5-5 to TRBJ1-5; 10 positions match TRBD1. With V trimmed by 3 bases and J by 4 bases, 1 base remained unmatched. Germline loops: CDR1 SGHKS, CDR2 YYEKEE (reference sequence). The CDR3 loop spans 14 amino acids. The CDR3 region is CASSWGQGNQPQHF. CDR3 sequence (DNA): TGTGCCAGCAGCTGGGGACAGGGGAATCAGCCCCAGCATTTT.

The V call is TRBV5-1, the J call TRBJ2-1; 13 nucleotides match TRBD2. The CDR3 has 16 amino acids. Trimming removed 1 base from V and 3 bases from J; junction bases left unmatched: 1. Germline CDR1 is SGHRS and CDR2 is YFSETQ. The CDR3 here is CASSLRTSGGYNEQFF. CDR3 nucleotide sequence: TGCGCCAGCAGCTTGAGGACTAGCGGGGGCTACAATGAGCAGTTCTTC.

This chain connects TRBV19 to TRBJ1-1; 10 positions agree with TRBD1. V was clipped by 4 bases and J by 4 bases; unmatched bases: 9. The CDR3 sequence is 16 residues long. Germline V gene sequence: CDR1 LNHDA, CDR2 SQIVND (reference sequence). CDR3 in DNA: TGTGCCAGTAGTACTCTAGACAGGGGGCGAGGCACTGAAGCTTTCTTT. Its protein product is CASSTLDRGRGTEAFF.

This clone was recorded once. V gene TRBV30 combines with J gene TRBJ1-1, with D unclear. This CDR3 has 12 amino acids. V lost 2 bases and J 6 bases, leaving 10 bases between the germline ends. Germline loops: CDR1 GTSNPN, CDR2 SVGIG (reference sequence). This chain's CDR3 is CAWSKRLPEAFF. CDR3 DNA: TGTGCCTGGAGTAAGAGATTACCTGAAGCTTTCTTT. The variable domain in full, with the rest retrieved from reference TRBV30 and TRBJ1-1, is SQTIHQWPATLVQPVGSPLSLECTVEGTSNPNLYWYRQAAGRGLQLLFYSVGIGQISSEVPQNLSASRPQDRQFILSSKKLLLSDSGFYLCAWSKRLPEAFFGQGTRLTVV.

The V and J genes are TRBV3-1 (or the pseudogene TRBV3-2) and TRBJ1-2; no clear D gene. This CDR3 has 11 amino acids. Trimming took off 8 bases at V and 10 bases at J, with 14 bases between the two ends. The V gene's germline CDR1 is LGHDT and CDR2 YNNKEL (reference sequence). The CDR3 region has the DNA TGTGCCAGCCGGGAAGGTGTAGCCTACACCTTC. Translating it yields CASREGVAYTF.

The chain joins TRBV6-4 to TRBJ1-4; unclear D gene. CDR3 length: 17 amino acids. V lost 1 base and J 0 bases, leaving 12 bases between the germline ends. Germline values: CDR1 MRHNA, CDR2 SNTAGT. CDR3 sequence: CASSDFSDTATNEKLFF. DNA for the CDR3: TGTGCCAGCAGTGACTTTTCCGACACAGCAACTAATGAAAAACTGTTTTTT.

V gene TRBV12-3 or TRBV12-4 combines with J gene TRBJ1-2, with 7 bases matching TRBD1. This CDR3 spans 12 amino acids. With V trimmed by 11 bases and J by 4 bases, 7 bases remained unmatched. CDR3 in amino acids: CALDRDSYGYTF. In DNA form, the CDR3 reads TGTGCCCTAGACCGGGACAGCTATGGCTACACCTTC.

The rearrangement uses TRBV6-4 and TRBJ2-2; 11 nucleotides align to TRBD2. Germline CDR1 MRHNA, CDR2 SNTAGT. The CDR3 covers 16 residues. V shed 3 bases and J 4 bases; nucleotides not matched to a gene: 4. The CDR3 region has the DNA TGTGCCAGCAGTGAACTAGCGGGGGATTTCACCGGGGAGCTGTTTTTT. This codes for CASSELAGDFTGELFF.

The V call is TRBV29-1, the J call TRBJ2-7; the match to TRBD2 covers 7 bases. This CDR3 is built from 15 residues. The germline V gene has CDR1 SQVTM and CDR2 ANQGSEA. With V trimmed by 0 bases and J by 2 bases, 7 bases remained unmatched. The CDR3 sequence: CSVEDFQRGTYEQYF. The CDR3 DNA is TGCAGCGTTGAAGATTTCCAGCGGGGCACCTACGAGCAGTACTTC.

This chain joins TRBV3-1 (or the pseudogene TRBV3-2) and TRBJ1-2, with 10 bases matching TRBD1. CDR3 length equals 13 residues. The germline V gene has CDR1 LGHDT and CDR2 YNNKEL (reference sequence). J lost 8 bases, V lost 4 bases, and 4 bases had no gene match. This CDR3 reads CASSRGQGEGYTF. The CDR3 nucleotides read TGTGCCAGCAGCCGAGGACAGGGGGAAGGCTACACCTTC.

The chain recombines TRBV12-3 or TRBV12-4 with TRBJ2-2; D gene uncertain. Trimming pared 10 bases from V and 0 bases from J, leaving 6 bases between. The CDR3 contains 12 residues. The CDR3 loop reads CAINTNTGELFF. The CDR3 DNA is TGTGCCATCAACACGAACACCGGGGAGCTGTTTTTT.

Here the CDR3 DNA reads TGTGCCAGTAAGCCTAGCGGGATCGCAGCAAACTACAATGAGCAGTTCTTC. Residues: CASKPSGIAANYNEQFF. The V call is TRBV19, the J call TRBJ2-1, with 9 positions matching TRBD2. V was clipped by 7 bases and J by 3 bases; unmatched bases: 13. The CDR3 consists of 17 residues. Germline CDR1 reads LNHDA; CDR2 reads SQIVND (reference sequence).

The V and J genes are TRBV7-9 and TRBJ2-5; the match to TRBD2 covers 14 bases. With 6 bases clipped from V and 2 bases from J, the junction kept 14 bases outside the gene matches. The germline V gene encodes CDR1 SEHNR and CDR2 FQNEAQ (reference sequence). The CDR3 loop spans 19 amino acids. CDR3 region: CASRPTPGLAGGWQETQYF. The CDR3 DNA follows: TGTGCCAGCAGACCAACCCCTGGACTAGCGGGGGGCTGGCAAGAGACCCAGTACTTC.

CDR3 sequence: CASSRPLAGVGNEQFF. CDR3 in DNA: TGCGCCAGCAGCCGACCGCTAGCGGGAGTGGGAAATGAGCAGTTCTTC. This chain joins TRBV4-1 and TRBJ2-1; 10 bases are a match to TRBD2. V shed 4 bases and J 7 bases; nucleotides not matched to a gene: 10. The CDR3 covers 16 residues. CDR1 is MGHRA and CDR2 is YSYEKL in the germline V gene.

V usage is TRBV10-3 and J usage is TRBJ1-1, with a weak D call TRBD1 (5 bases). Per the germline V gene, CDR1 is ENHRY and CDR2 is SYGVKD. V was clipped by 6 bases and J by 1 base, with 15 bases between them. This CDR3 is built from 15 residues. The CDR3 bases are TGTGCCATCAGCCCACAGGAGAGGCAGAACACTGAAGCTTTCTTT. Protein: CAISPQERQNTEAFF.

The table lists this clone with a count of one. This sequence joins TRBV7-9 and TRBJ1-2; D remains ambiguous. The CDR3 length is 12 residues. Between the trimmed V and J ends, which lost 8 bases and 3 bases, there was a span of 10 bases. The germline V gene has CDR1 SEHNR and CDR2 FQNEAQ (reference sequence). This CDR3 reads CASREGDYGYTF. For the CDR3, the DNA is TGTGCCAGCCGGGAAGGAGACTATGGCTACACCTTC.

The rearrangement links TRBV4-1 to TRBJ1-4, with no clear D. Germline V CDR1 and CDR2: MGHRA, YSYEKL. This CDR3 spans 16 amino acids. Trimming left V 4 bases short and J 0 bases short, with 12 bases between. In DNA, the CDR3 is TGCGCCAGCAGCCCGCCTAATATTGCAACTAATGAAAAACTGTTTTTT. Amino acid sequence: CASSPPNIATNEKLFF.

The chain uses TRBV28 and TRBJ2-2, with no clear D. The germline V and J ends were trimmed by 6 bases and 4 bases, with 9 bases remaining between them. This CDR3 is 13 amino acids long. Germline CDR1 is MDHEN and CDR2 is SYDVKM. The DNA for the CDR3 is TGTGCCAGCAGCCTGCCGGGCACCGGGGAGCTGTTTTTT. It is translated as CASSLPGTGELFF.

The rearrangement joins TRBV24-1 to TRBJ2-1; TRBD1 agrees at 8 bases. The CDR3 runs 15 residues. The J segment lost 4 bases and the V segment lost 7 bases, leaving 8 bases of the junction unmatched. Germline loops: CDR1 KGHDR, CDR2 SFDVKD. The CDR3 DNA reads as TGTGCCACCAGACAGGGGGTCAACCCATACAATGAGCAGTTCTTC. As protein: CATRQGVNPYNEQFF.

CDR3 sequence: CAWSVSKGNQPQHF. The CDR3 DNA reads TGTGCCTGGAGTGTATCTAAGGGGAATCAGCCCCAGCATTTT. The rearrangement uses TRBV30 and TRBJ1-5, with D possibly being TRBD1 (5 bases). Germline-derived CDR1 and CDR2 are GTSNPN and SVGIG (reference sequence). V lost 0 bases and J lost 4, with 10 bases in between. The CDR3 consists of 14 residues.

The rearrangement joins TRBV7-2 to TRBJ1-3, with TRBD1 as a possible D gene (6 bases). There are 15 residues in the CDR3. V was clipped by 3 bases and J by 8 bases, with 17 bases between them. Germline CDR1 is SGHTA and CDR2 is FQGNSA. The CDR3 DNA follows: TGTGCCAGCAGCTTCACACAGGGAACGAGTTACACCATATATTTT. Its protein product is CASSFTQGTSYTIYF.

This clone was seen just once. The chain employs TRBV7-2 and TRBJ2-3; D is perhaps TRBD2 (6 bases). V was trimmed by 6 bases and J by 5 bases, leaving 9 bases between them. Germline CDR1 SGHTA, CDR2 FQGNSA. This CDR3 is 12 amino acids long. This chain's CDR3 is CASRVGLDTQYF. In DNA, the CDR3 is TGTGCCAGCAGGGTGGGACTAGATACGCAGTATTTT.